The rows below give T cell receptor beta chains drawn from one sample of a study of blood T cell repertoires in COVID-19. Libraries were prepared by immunoSEQ multiplex PCR; TCRdb keeps only in-frame clonotypes and omits some of them. The data contain 200,000 to 300,000 clones, approximately 87% of them singletons. The sequencing input was peripheral blood. The receptors here all came from a woman aged 50 to 60 with acute or convalescent COVID-19. Both conserved end residues are part of each CDR3. Fields, in order: clone size, D gene, V gene, J gene, CDR3 length, CDR3 protein, CDR3 DNA. D genes are given only for firm matches. For some rows the clone size is stated as once, few or many, or as a class when expanded; others skip it.

NA	TRBD2	TRBV7-3	TRBJ2-5	13	CASSLSGGETQYF	TGTGCCAGCAGCTTAAGCGGGGGAGAGACCCAGTACTTC
NA	TRBD1	TRBV28	TRBJ1-1	15	CASSLETGVGTEAFF	TGTGCCAGCAGTTTAGAGACAGGGGTGGGCACTGAAGCTTTCTTT
NA	TRBD2	TRBV3-1/TRBV3-2	TRBJ2-3	20	CASSRTTGLAGITSTDTQYF	TGTGCCAGCAGCCGGACCACGGGGCTAGCGGGCATCACTAGCACAGATACGCAGTATTTT
few	NA	TRBV28	TRBJ1-5	17	CASSLLGTASSNQPQHF	TGTGCCAGCAGTTTATTGGGCACGGCCAGTAGCAATCAGCCCCAGCATTTT
NA	NA	TRBV6-1	TRBJ2-2	14	CASSEVLNTGELFF	TGTGCCAGCAGTGAAGTACTGAACACCGGGGAGCTGTTTTTT
NA	TRBD1	TRBV4-2	TRBJ2-7	15	CASSQETGGPYEQYF	TGTGCCAGCAGCCAAGAGACAGGGGGACCCTACGAGCAGTACTTC
NA	TRBD1	TRBV27	TRBJ2-7	15	CASSLWDRVNYEQYF	TGTGCCAGCAGTTTATGGGACAGGGTAAACTACGAGCAGTACTTC
NA	NA	TRBV20-1	TRBJ2-7	11	CSASSGYEQYF	TGCAGTGCTAGCAGCGGCTACGAGCAGTACTTC
NA	NA	TRBV9	TRBJ2-5	15	CASSVGMSSTETQYF	TGTGCCAGCAGCGTAGGAATGTCTAGTACGGAGACCCAGTACTTC
NA	TRBD1	TRBV18	TRBJ1-6	15	CASSQTGTADSPLHF	TGTGCCAGCTCTCAAACCGGGACAGCAGATTCACCCCTCCACTTT
NA	TRBD2	TRBV3-1/TRBV3-2	TRBJ2-3	19	CASSREGLAGGSGTDTQYF	TGTGCCAGCAGCCGCGAGGGACTAGCGGGAGGGAGTGGCACAGATACGCAGTATTTT
NA	NA	TRBV6-5	TRBJ1-2	16	CASSFSSRGRGYGYTF	TGTGCCAGCAGTTTTAGTTCCAGAGGGCGCGGGTATGGCTACACCTTC
NA	NA	TRBV12-3/TRBV12-4	TRBJ1-1	13	CASSRQINTEAFF	TGTGCCAGCAGTCGACAGATAAACACTGAAGCTTTCTTT
NA	NA	TRBV19	TRBJ1-2	15	CASSDSRGSHYGYTF	TGTGCCAGTAGTGACAGCCGGGGGTCGCACTATGGCTACACCTTC
NA	NA	TRBV5-1	TRBJ1-4	14	CASSLATYNEKLFF	TGCGCCAGCAGCTTGGCCACTTATAATGAAAAACTGTTTTTT
NA	TRBD1	TRBV29-1	TRBJ1-1	13	CSALRGMNTEAFF	TGCAGCGCTCTCAGGGGGATGAACACTGAAGCTTTCTTT
NA	NA	TRBV5-4	TRBJ2-7	12	CASSLDRDEQYF	TGTGCCAGCAGCTTGGACAGGGACGAGCAGTACTTC
few	TRBD1	TRBV6-5	TRBJ1-1	15	CASSYSPGQGTEAFF	TGTGCCAGCAGTTACTCTCCGGGACAGGGCACTGAAGCTTTCTTT
NA	NA	TRBV12-5	TRBJ2-1	16	CASGPGTLSSYNEQFF	TGTGCTAGTGGTCCAGGGACTCTTAGCTCCTACAATGAGCAGTTCTTC
NA	TRBD2	TRBV27	TRBJ2-1	17	CASSLSSLLAESSEQFF	TGTGCCAGCAGTTTATCTTCACTACTAGCGGAGTCCTCTGAGCAGTTCTTC
NA	TRBD2	TRBV29-1	TRBJ2-7	13	CSVYSGRLYEQYF	TGCAGCGTGTACAGCGGGAGACTCTACGAGCAGTACTTC
NA	TRBD1	TRBV7-9	TRBJ2-7	14	CASSSGTGSDEQYF	TGTGCCAGCAGCTCCGGGACAGGGTCTGACGAGCAGTACTTC
NA	TRBD2	TRBV3-1/TRBV3-2	TRBJ2-7	16	CASSQDLAGGHYEQYF	TGTGCCAGCAGCCAAGATCTAGCGGGAGGTCATTACGAGCAGTACTTC
NA	NA	TRBV9	TRBJ2-1	15	CASSVDQGIYNEQFF	TGTGCCAGCAGCGTAGACCAGGGAATCTACAATGAGCAGTTCTTC
once	TRBD2	TRBV6-6	TRBJ2-7	15	CASRGLAGDPSEQYF	TGTGCCAGCAGGGGACTAGCGGGAGATCCCTCCGAGCAGTACTTC
NA	NA	TRBV6-5	TRBJ1-2	11	CASEEAGSYTF	TGTGCCAGCGAAGAGGCAGGGAGCTACACCTTC
NA	TRBD1	TRBV5-1	TRBJ1-1	13	CASSQRTGSEAFF	TGCGCCAGCAGCCAAAGGACAGGGTCTGAAGCTTTCTTT
NA	NA	TRBV10-2	TRBJ2-5	12	CASKDRQETQYF	TGCGCCAGCAAAGACAGGCAAGAGACCCAGTACTTC
NA	NA	TRBV13	TRBJ2-7	15	CASSSLAASAYEQYF	TGTGCCAGCAGCTCCCTTGCGGCTAGCGCCTACGAGCAGTACTTC
NA	TRBD2	TRBV5-1	TRBJ2-3	16	CASSFEGRVHTDTQYF	TGCGCCAGCAGCTTTGAAGGGAGGGTTCACACAGATACGCAGTATTTT
NA	TRBD2	TRBV9	TRBJ2-2	19	CASSVDRLAGGWNTGELFF	TGTGCCAGCAGCGTAGACCGACTAGCGGGAGGGTGGAACACCGGGGAGCTGTTTTTT
NA	NA	TRBV7-2	TRBJ2-3	12	CASSPRTDTQYF	TGTGCCAGCAGCCCCAGGACAGATACGCAGTATTTT
few	NA	TRBV30	TRBJ2-1	12	CAWSPRVGEQFF	TGTGCCTGGAGTCCCAGGGTCGGTGAGCAGTTCTTC
NA	TRBD2	TRBV4-1	TRBJ2-3	17	CASSLRLAGRVADTQYF	TGCGCCAGCAGCCTCAGACTAGCGGGGCGAGTTGCAGATACGCAGTATTTT
NA	TRBD1	TRBV5-1	TRBJ2-2	15	CASSLPGQGTGELFF	TGCGCCAGCAGCCTACCGGGACAGGGGACCGGGGAGCTGTTTTTT
NA	NA	TRBV19	TRBJ2-7	13	CASSIDSGGEQYF	TGTGCCAGTAGTATAGATTCCGGAGGGGAGCAGTACTTC